This T cell receptor beta chain was sequenced during a study of shared clonotypes between healthy human individuals. Execution of the assay was at deep level. Sequencing was performed with immunoSEQ multiplex PCR; in TCRdb, only in-frame clones are kept and a portion is missing. There are approximately 1.5 million clones in the sample; 98% to 99% occur only once, and approximately 0.4% lies in the top ten. The CDR3 is 16 amino acids. The germline gives CDR1 SGHAT, CDR2 FQNNGV. The junction had 10 bases not matched to a gene; V was cut back by 4 bases and J by 2 bases. Adult Caucasians living in Nashville, Tennessee made up all of the donors. Splitting of CD4+ cells produced CD45RA+ naive and CD45RA-negative memory subsets.

The J gene is TRBJ2-7, the V gene TRBV11-2, with 8 bases aligning to TRBD1. This receptor was identified in a man aged 25 to 40 in good health. Input material: naive CD4+ T cells sorted from blood. Documented subset: CD45RA+ positively selected. As DNA, the CDR3 is TGTGCCAGCAGCTCCTCGAGACAGGGGAGGACCTACGAGCAGTACTTC. Encoded protein: CASSSSRQGRTYEQYF.